The 30 T cell receptor beta chains presented below share a single source sample, sequenced in a study of blood T cell repertoires in COVID-19. Some clones are missing from TCRdb's copy, which holds only in-frame ones; the method was immunoSEQ multiplex PCR. The repertoire holds around 280,000 clones, with about nine tenths as singletons. What was sequenced was peripheral blood. The receptors were sampled from a woman aged 25 to 39 with COVID-19, enrolled during active disease.

The chain recombines TRBV19 with TRBJ2-1; 10 bases align to TRBD2. Trimming at V came to 6 bases and at J to 7 bases, leaving 3 bases not matched to a gene. This CDR3 comprises 13 residues. Germline loops: CDR1 LNHDA, CDR2 SQIVND (reference sequence). Here the CDR3 reads CASSPGLANEQFF. The CDR3 bases are TGTGCCAGTAGCCCGGGACTAGCGAATGAGCAGTTCTTC.

This chain uses TRBV23-1 with TRBJ2-1; D is uncertain. TRBV23-1 is given ORF status, its function remaining uncertain. V gave up 4 bases and J gave up 0 bases, with 13 bases separating them. CDR3 length: 16 residues. CDR3 nucleotides: TGCGCCAGCAGTCCCCCGTCGAAGAGCTCCTACAATGAGCAGTTCTTC. It yields the protein CASSPPSKSSYNEQFF.

This clone came up many times. The chain combines TRBV4-1 with TRBJ1-4; maybe TRBD1 (5 bases). Germline loops: CDR1 MGHRA, CDR2 YSYEKL. V was shortened by 4 bases and J by 4 bases, with 16 bases between the two germline ends. CDR3 length: 16 amino acids. The CDR3: CASSPPLTGFNEKLFF. CDR3 nucleotide sequence: TGCGCCAGCAGCCCTCCCCTCACAGGTTTTAATGAAAAACTGTTTTTT.

V gene TRBV29-1 combines with J gene TRBJ1-2; 8 bases map to TRBD1. The CDR3 is made up of 13 amino acids. CDR1 is SQVTM, CDR2 ANQGSEA, per germline. J gave up 6 bases and V 3 bases, and 6 bases lay outside the gene matches. The chain's CDR3 is CSVDRGLGNGYTF. The CDR3 DNA is TGCAGCGTTGACAGGGGGCTAGGGAATGGCTACACCTTC.

V and J are TRBV4-1 and TRBJ2-5; the match to TRBD2 covers 13 bases. The CDR3 sequence is 17 residues long. The V gene end was trimmed by 2 bases and the J gene end by 3 bases; junction bases not matched to a gene: 6. Germline CDR1 is MGHRA and CDR2 is YSYEKL. The CDR3 protein is CASSQQLAGGPKETQYF. CDR3 bases: TGCGCCAGCAGCCAACAACTAGCGGGGGGGCCTAAAGAGACCCAGTACTTC.

The V gene is TRBV19, the J gene TRBJ2-3; 10 bases are a match to TRBD2. The CDR3 length is 15 residues. The germline V gene encodes CDR1 LNHDA and CDR2 SQIVND (reference sequence). The V segment lost 9 bases and the J segment 0 bases; nucleotides outside the gene matches: 6. CDR3 sequence (DNA): TGTGCCAGCCTAGAGCGGGGGGGAAGCACAGATACGCAGTATTTT. Translation: CASLERGGSTDTQYF.

The chain carries TRBV7-9 and TRBJ1-1; D not certain. This CDR3 region has 12 residues. Trimming cost V 1 base and J 6 bases, with 6 bases left between them. The germline CDR1 and CDR2 sequences are SEHNR and FQNEAQ (reference sequence). The CDR3 bases are TGTGCCAGCAGCTTAGGGCGGCCTGAAGCTTTCTTT. Translating it yields CASSLGRPEAFF.

The rearrangement joins TRBV12-5 to TRBJ2-3, with D possibly matching TRBD2 (6 bases). Germline V gene data show CDR1 as LGHNT and CDR2 as FRNRAP. The CDR3 sequence is 12 residues long. V was clipped by 1 base and J by 13 bases, with 12 bases between them. DNA for the CDR3: TGTGCTAGTGGTTTGGACGGGAGAGAGGAGTATTTT. It codes for CASGLDGREEYF. The entire variable domain, with the rest obtained from reference TRBV12-5 and TRBJ2-3, is as follows: DARVTQTPRHKVTEMGQEVTMRCQPILGHNTVFWYRQTMMQGLELLAYFRNRAPLDDSGMPKDRFSAEMPDATLATLKIQPSEPRDSAVYFCASGLDGREEYFGPGTRLTVL.

The gene calls are TRBV3-1 (or the pseudogene TRBV3-2) and TRBJ2-3; D remains ambiguous. Trimming removed 4 bases from V and 7 bases from J, with 9 bases in between. The germline CDR1 and CDR2 sequences are LGHDT and YNNKEL (reference sequence). The CDR3 spans 12 residues. Here the CDR3 reads CASSPGLYTQYF. In DNA form, the CDR3 reads TGTGCCAGCAGCCCGGGTCTTTATACGCAGTATTTT.

The chain couples TRBV25-1 to TRBJ2-2; D is possibly TRBD2 (5 bases). The CDR3 contains 16 residues. Germline V gene data show CDR1 as MGHDK and CDR2 as SYGVNS. V lost 3 bases to trimming and J lost 0 bases, with 11 bases between them. In DNA, the CDR3 is TGTGCCAGCAGTGATAGAAGCGGCCCGAACACCGGGGAGCTGTTTTTT. It encodes CASSDRSGPNTGELFF.

The V gene is TRBV16, the J gene TRBJ2-7; 10 bases are a match to TRBD1. The junction had 8 bases not matched to a gene; V was cut back by 4 bases and J by 5 bases. Germline V CDR1 and CDR2: KGHSY, FQNENV. There are 15 residues in the CDR3. The CDR3, as DNA: TGTGCCAGCAGCCGATGGGGGACAGGGGACAACGAGCAGTACTTC. Amino acids: CASSRWGTGDNEQYF.

A few counts support this clone. The rearrangement joins TRBV30 to TRBJ2-7; D possibly corresponds to TRBD1 (5 bases). Trimming removed 5 bases at V and 0 bases at J, with 11 bases between. The germline V gene encodes CDR1 GTSNPN and CDR2 SVGIG (reference sequence). The CDR3 consists of 13 residues. The CDR3 region is CAWGWGVSYEQYF. CDR3 sequence (DNA): TGTGCCTGGGGTTGGGGCGTCTCCTACGAGCAGTACTTC.

V usage is TRBV19 and J usage is TRBJ2-3; 9 bases are shared with TRBD2. Germline loops: CDR1 LNHDA, CDR2 SQIVND (reference sequence). The CDR3 has 16 residues. V was clipped by 5 bases and J by 4 bases; unmatched bases: 10. CDR3 DNA sequence: TGTGCCAGTAGTTCATCATTAGCGGGGGAGGCAGATACGCAGTATTTT. This codes for CASSSSLAGEADTQYF.

The V call is TRBV4-1, the J call TRBJ2-3; 11 positions match TRBD2. Germline V gives CDR1 MGHRA, CDR2 YSYEKL. There are 16 residues in the CDR3. Trimming removed 0 bases from V and 5 bases from J; junction bases left unmatched: 4. For the CDR3, the DNA is TGCGCCAGCAGCCAAGATGCACTAGCGGGGGAAGATACGCAGTATTTT. Translating gives CASSQDALAGEDTQYF.

The DNA of the CDR3 is TGTGCCAGCAGCTTAGGCGGCGGGAGCTCCTATAATTCACCCCTCCACTTT. As protein: CASSLGGGSSYNSPLHF. The chain links TRBV7-2 to TRBJ1-6; D not certain. V shed 1 base and J shed 0 bases, with 10 bases lying between them. There are 17 residues in the CDR3. Germline lookup yields CDR1 SGHTA and CDR2 FQGNSA.

V is TRBV9 and J is TRBJ2-3; no reliable D call. The CDR3 extends over 13 amino acids. Germline-derived CDR1 and CDR2 are SGDLS and YYNGEE. V was trimmed by 0 bases and J by 10 bases, leaving 12 bases between them. The CDR3 here is CASSVALVSAQYF. CDR3 coding DNA: TGTGCCAGCAGCGTAGCCCTGGTCAGCGCGCAGTATTTT.

The table lists this clone with a few counts. The genes are TRBV6-2 or TRBV6-3 and TRBJ2-3; possible D gene TRBD2, 6 bases. Germline assignment: CDR1 MNHEY and CDR2 SVGEGT. The CDR3 loop spans 14 amino acids. Deletions cut 5 bases from V and 0 bases from J, with 9 bases between. In DNA, the CDR3 is TGTGCCAGCAGTACGGCGGGGAGCACAGATACGCAGTATTTT. Translating gives CASSTAGSTDTQYF.

CDR3 sequence: CASSLEVGTALHF. In DNA, the CDR3 is TGTGCCAGCAGCTTAGAAGTCGGGACTGCCCTCCACTTT. The chain has TRBV7-6 and TRBJ1-6, with D possibly TRBD1 on 5 matching bases. V shed 1 base and J shed 14 bases, with 12 bases lying between them. CDR3 length: 13 residues. The germline CDR1 and CDR2 sequences are SGHVS and FNYEAQ.

The genes are TRBV7-2 and TRBJ2-3; weak D call: TRBD2 (6 bases). V was trimmed by 3 bases and J by 2 bases, leaving 12 bases between them. The CDR3 spans 15 residues. CDR1 is SGHTA and CDR2 is FQGNSA in the germline V gene. The CDR3 loop is CASSFAGQNTDTQYF. As DNA, the CDR3 is TGTGCCAGCAGCTTCGCGGGGCAAAACACAGATACGCAGTATTTT. Combining the CDR3 with reference TRBV7-2 and TRBJ2-3 gives the whole variable domain GAGVSQSPSNKVTEKGKDVELRCDPISGHTALYWYRQSLGQGLEFLIYFQGNSAPDKSGLPSDRFSAERTGGSVSTLTIQRTQQEDSAVYLCASSFAGQNTDTQYFGPGTRLTVL.

This clone was recorded once. V gene TRBV3-1 (or the pseudogene TRBV3-2) combines with J gene TRBJ2-3; a weak D match, TRBD2 (5 bases). This CDR3 region has 13 residues. CDR1 and CDR2 (germline): LGHDT, YNNKEL (reference sequence). The V gene lost 4 bases and the J gene lost 3 bases, with 8 bases spanning the gap. The CDR3 DNA reads as TGTGCCAGCAGCCCCCCGGGAACAGATACGCAGTATTTT. This encodes CASSPPGTDTQYF.

This chain connects TRBV11-3 to TRBJ2-2; 9 bases fit TRBD2. The CDR3 has 16 amino acids. Germline V CDR1 and CDR2: SGHNT, YENEEA. The junction had 6 bases not matched to a gene; V was cut back by 5 bases and J by 2 bases. The CDR3: CASSQSGGINTGELFF. In DNA, the CDR3 is TGTGCCAGCAGCCAAAGCGGGGGGATAAACACCGGGGAGCTGTTTTTT.

V usage is TRBV28 and J usage is TRBJ2-4, with 8 bases that match TRBD1. V shed 6 bases and J 7 bases; nucleotides not matched to a gene: 8. The CDR3 totals 14 residues. From germline, CDR1 is MDHEN and CDR2 SYDVKM. This CDR3 reads CASSYGQGANIQYF. Here the CDR3 DNA reads TGTGCCAGCAGCTACGGACAGGGAGCGAACATTCAGTACTTC. Based on the CDR3 plus reference TRBV28 and TRBJ2-4, the full variable domain is DVKVTQSSRYLVKRTGEKVFLECVQDMDHENMFWYRQDPGLGLRLIYFSYDVKMKEKGDIPEGYSVSREKKERFSLILESASTNQTSMYLCASSYGQGANIQYFGAGTRLSVL.

The chain carries TRBV4-1 and TRBJ1-1; D gene unclear. Trimming pared 1 base from V and 8 bases from J, leaving 11 bases between. The CDR3 spans 13 residues. CDR1 is MGHRA, CDR2 YSYEKL, per germline. CDR3 sequence reads: CASSQGFLREAFF. CDR3 nucleotide sequence: TGCGCCAGCAGCCAAGGGTTTCTGAGGGAAGCTTTCTTT.

The gene calls are TRBV5-6 and TRBJ2-5; D unresolved. The CDR3 is 13 residues long. Trimming left V 2 bases short and J 6 bases short, with 11 bases between. Germline assignment: CDR1 SGHDT and CDR2 YYEEEE. The CDR3 DNA sequence: TGTGCCAGCAGCTTTTCGGTCAGGCAGACCCAGTACTTC. Residues: CASSFSVRQTQYF. Filled out from reference TRBV5-6 and TRBJ2-5, the complete variable domain reads DAGVTQSPTHLIKTRGQQVTLRCSPKSGHDTVSWYQQALGQGPQFIFQYYEEEERQRGNFPDRFSGHQFPNYSSELNVNALLLGDSALYLCASSFSVRQTQYFGPGTRLLVL.

The chain recombines TRBV6-1 with TRBJ2-1; D is ambiguous. From germline, CDR1 is MNHNS and CDR2 SASEGT. This CDR3 region has 13 residues. Trimming took 2 bases from V and 5 from J, leaving 7 bases between them. The CDR3 is CASSERGDNEQFF. The CDR3 bases are TGTGCCAGCAGTGAACGAGGCGACAATGAGCAGTTCTTC.

The chain couples TRBV7-2 to TRBJ2-1, with 7 bases fitting TRBD2. Germline values: CDR1 SGHTA, CDR2 FQGNSA. The ends lost 4 bases at V and 5 bases at J; junction bases unmatched: 5. The CDR3 covers 14 residues. CDR3 sequence: CASSSGEGDNEQFF. The DNA for the CDR3 is TGTGCCAGCAGCTCTGGGGAGGGAGACAATGAGCAGTTCTTC.

The chain is built from TRBV7-9 and TRBJ2-7, with 10 positions matching TRBD1. This CDR3 contains 17 residues. Germline CDR1 reads SEHNR; CDR2 reads FQNEAQ (reference sequence). J was trimmed by 6 bases and V by 4 bases; bases with no gene match: 15. This CDR3 is CASSSTTQDRGLFEQYF. In nucleotides, the CDR3 is TGTGCCAGCAGCTCGACTACCCAAGACAGGGGGCTTTTCGAGCAGTACTTC.

The chain carries TRBV14 and TRBJ1-6; tentative D call: TRBD1 (6 bases). V lost 4 bases and J 7 bases, leaving 14 bases between the germline ends. CDR3 length: 15 amino acids. Looked up from germline, CDR1 is SGHDN and CDR2 is FVKESK. CDR3 bases: TGTGCCAGCAGCCCTTACAGGGAGAGGAATTCACCCCTCCACTTT. Amino acids: CASSPYRERNSPLHF.

This chain links TRBV30 with TRBJ1-6, with D possibly TRBD1 on 5 matching bases. The CDR3 extends over 13 amino acids. Trimming left V 1 base short and J 6 bases short, with 7 bases between. Per the germline V gene, CDR1 is GTSNPN and CDR2 is SVGIG (reference sequence). CDR3 residues: CAWSEGSNSPLHF. The DNA for the CDR3 is TGTGCCTGGAGTGAGGGGTCTAATTCACCCCTCCACTTT.

This sequence joins TRBV18 and TRBJ1-1; no clear D gene. V lost 6 bases to trimming and J lost 0 bases, with 8 bases between them. Germline assignment: CDR1 KGHSH and CDR2 LQKENI. This CDR3 region has 13 residues. CDR3 sequence: CASSDYLNTEAFF. The CDR3, as DNA: TGTGCCAGCTCCGACTACCTGAACACTGAAGCTTTCTTT.